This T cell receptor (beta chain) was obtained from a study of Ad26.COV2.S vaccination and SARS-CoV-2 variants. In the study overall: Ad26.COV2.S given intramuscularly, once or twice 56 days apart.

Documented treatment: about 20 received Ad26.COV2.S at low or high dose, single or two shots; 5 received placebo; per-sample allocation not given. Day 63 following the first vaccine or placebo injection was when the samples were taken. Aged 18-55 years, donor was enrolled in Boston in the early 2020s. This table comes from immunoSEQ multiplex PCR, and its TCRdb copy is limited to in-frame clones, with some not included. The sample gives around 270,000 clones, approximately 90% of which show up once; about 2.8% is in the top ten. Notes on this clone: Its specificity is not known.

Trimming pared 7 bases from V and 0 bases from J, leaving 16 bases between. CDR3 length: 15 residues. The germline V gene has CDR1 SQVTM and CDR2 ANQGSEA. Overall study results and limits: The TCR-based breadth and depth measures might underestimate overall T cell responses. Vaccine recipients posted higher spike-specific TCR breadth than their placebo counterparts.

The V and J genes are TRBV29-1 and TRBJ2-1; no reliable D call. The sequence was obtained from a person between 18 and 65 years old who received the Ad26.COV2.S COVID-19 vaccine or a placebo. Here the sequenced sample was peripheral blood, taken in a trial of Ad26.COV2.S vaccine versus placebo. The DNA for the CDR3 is TGCAGCGCCGAAGGGCTCCCCAGCTCCTACAATGAGCAGTTCTTC. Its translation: CSAEGLPSSYNEQFF.